The clone carrying this T cell receptor beta chain was detected ten times or more. TCRdb itself ran the RACE reads through MiXCR, one entry per CDR3 protein. This table holds fewer than 85,000 distinct CDR3 sequences, about 9.2% found once. The CDR3 spans 17 residues. The V gene's germline CDR1 is SGHTA and CDR2 FQGNSA. V lost 5 bases and J 3 bases, leaving 17 bases between the germline ends. Time point meaning: healthy volunteer bleed at 6 weeks. Blood, whole and unfractionated, served as the source for total RNA extraction. The data originate from a study of human T cells and chemical hapten exposure. Study information: TCR yields per sample varied, mainly owing to small pooled library volume differences.

The sample consisted of whole blood. The receptor was isolated from a female donor in good health. Some clones in this sample may be carry-over from other donors' samples. The genes are TRBV7-2 and TRBJ2-6; no firm D call. CDR3 region: CASSPTPTGSGANVLTF. The CDR3 DNA reads TGTGCCAGCAGCCCTACACCTACGGGTAGTGGGGCCAACGTCCTGACTTTC.